These 2 T cell receptor beta chains were sequenced from one sample in a study of T-cell reconstitution after alpha-beta-depleted transplantation in children. Notes on the study in general: Several hundred expanded graft clones reportedly supplied alpha-beta T cells about two months after transplant.

A library of TCRbeta sequences, prepared with unique molecular identifiers, was generated. TCRdb recomputed calls from the PCR reads with MiXCR, one row per CDR3 protein. This table has approximately 32,000 distinct CDR3 sequences, around 7% appearing once. Their antigen targets remain unknown. The material was peripheral blood, obtained 60 days after TCRalphabeta/CD19-depleted stem cell transplant. The receptors shown here come from a child less than two years old who had a stem cell transplant for acute myeloid leukemia, so the T cells may come from the graft donor.

This clonotype has only a few counts. The chain links TRBV7-9 to TRBJ2-7; TRBD1 or TRBD2 may be the D gene (5 bases each). The CDR3 sequence is 13 residues long. V was clipped by 2 bases and J by 12 bases, with 17 bases between them. The germline CDR1 and CDR2 sequences are SEHNR and FQNEAQ (reference sequence). The DNA for the CDR3 is TGTGCCAGCAGCTTAACCCTCCGGGACCCCCGGTACTTC. It is translated as CASSLTLRDPRYF.

This clonotype is medium-sized by share. The chain employs TRBV28 and TRBJ2-1; D not resolved. The CDR3 extends over 13 amino acids. Per germline, CDR1 MDHEN and CDR2 SYDVKM. The V end was cut by 5 bases, the J end by 8 bases, with 13 bases between. The CDR3 protein is CASSGRNGDEQFF. CDR3 coding DNA: TGTGCCAGCAGTGGTCGTAATGGCGATGAGCAGTTCTTC.